The 6 T cell receptor beta chains reported below all come from one sample, sequenced in a study of blood T cell repertoires in COVID-19. TCRdb's copy holds only in-frame clones and misses some; the assay was immunoSEQ multiplex PCR. Of about 79,000 clones in the sample, around 88% are singletons; the top ten hold around 14%. Specimen: peripheral blood. The source of these receptors is a man aged 70-80 years with active or convalescent COVID-19.

This sequence joins TRBV30 and TRBJ1-2; weak D call: TRBD1 (6 bases). The V gene's germline CDR1 is GTSNPN and CDR2 SVGIG (reference sequence). Trimming cost V 5 bases and J 5 bases, with 15 bases left between them. The CDR3 extends over 13 amino acids. CDR3 sequence: CAWGTGYFYGYTF. The CDR3, as DNA: TGTGCCTGGGGAACAGGGTACTTTTATGGCTACACCTTC.

This chain uses TRBV5-6 with TRBJ1-1, with D perhaps TRBD1 (5 bases). CDR3 length equals 14 residues. Deletions cut 2 bases from V and 5 bases from J, with 13 bases between. CDR1 and CDR2 from the germline V gene are SGHDT and YYEEEE. The CDR3 loop is CASSFDSGGTEAFF. DNA of the CDR3: TGTGCCAGCAGCTTCGACAGCGGGGGGACTGAAGCTTTCTTT. Together with reference TRBV5-6 and TRBJ1-1, the CDR3 gives the full variable domain: DAGVTQSPTHLIKTRGQQVTLRCSPKSGHDTVSWYQQALGQGPQFIFQYYEEEERQRGNFPDRFSGHQFPNYSSELNVNALLLGDSALYLCASSFDSGGTEAFFGQGTRLTVV.

This chain uses TRBV7-8 with TRBJ1-4; the D gene is possibly TRBD1 (5 bases). Trimming stripped 4 bases from V and 2 bases from J, with 8 bases between. From germline, CDR1 is SGHVS and CDR2 FQNEAQ. The CDR3 runs 14 residues. This CDR3 is CASSSTETNEKLFF. Here the CDR3 DNA reads TGTGCCAGCAGCTCGACAGAGACTAATGAAAAACTGTTTTTT.

This clone was seen only once. The chain joins TRBV21-1 to TRBJ1-1; the table's D call TRBD1 went unverified against the DNA. TRBV21-1 is described as a pseudogene. The CDR3 covers 14 residues. This CDR3 is CASSNTGGATEAFF. Here the CDR3 DNA reads TGTGCCAGCAGCAATACAGGGGGCGCTACTGAAGCTTTCTTT.

The gene calls are TRBV27 and TRBJ2-1; D remains ambiguous. The ends were cut back, 0 bases at V and 7 bases at J, with 10 bases in the middle. CDR3 size: 14 residues. Germline CDR1 and CDR2: MNHEY and SMNVEV (reference sequence). DNA for the CDR3: TGTGCCAGCAGTTTATCGGCCTGGTGGAATGAGCAGTTCTTC. It specifies CASSLSAWWNEQFF.

The V call is TRBV5-1, the J call TRBJ2-3; 10 bases agree with TRBD1. Germline loops: CDR1 SGHRS, CDR2 YFSETQ. The CDR3 contains 15 residues. The J segment lost 4 bases and the V segment lost 4 bases, leaving 6 bases of the junction unmatched. The CDR3 bases are TGCGCCAGCAGCCGCGCCGGGACAGGGGCAGATACGCAGTATTTT. This codes for CASSRAGTGADTQYF.